This T cell receptor (beta chain) is drawn from a study of blood T cell repertoires in COVID-19 (dated by TCRdb to the early 2020s). Study-wide context: The collaborator samples originated in the United States, Italy and Spain and spanned the acute and convalescent phases of COVID-19. Sample metadata almost always included a de-identified subject ID, COVID-19 status, age in years and sex. HLA class I and class II types, where available, came from metadata supplied by the sample provider rather than from assay-based typing. Samples came from the ongoing ImmuneRACE study (first 160 participants) plus 1,254 subjects from 6 global collaborators. The dataset comprised deeply sampled blood TCRbeta repertoires from subjects exposed to, actively infected with, or recovered from COVID-19. The material from the prospective study consisted of cDNA or gDNA derived from T cells, B-cell-depleted T cells, or PBMCs. The repertoires were released in a freely available public database intended as a resource for research on the immune response to SARS-CoV-2.

Overall results and qualifications from the work: Clinical and demographic metadata were provided uncurated, with the amount varying by source and participant.

Each collaborating institution followed its own protocols to collect whole blood in K2EDTA tubes. For TCRbeta analysis, collaborator samples were shipped as frozen whole blood, as isolated PBMCs, or as DNA extracted from either sample type. Via the germline V gene, CDR1 is SGDLS and CDR2 YYNGEE. V gives up 4 bases and J gives up 5 bases, and the segment between their germline ends measures 15 bases. The CDR3 covers 14 residues, taking in both the cysteine and the phenylalanine. Here the CDR3 DNA is all that survives: 42 bases in frame from base 1. About this clone itself: It has no known antigen specificity. Within one base of it there is no much larger clone, and no base qualities were kept.

TCRbeta CDR3 regions were amplified from genomic DNA by means of the immunoSEQ Assay, a bias-controlled multiplex PCR. In the paper's pipeline: The number of nucleated cells in each sample was estimated from the amplification of reference gene primers within the assay. Sequence reads were collapsed and filtered to measure the absolute abundance of every unique TCRbeta CDR3 rearrangement. For each sample, productive Simpson clonality was calculated as the square root of Simpson's diversity index across productive rearrangements. Here the immuneACCESS table is served through TCRdb, limited to in-frame sequences with V and J called. Missing clones are a known gap in these copies; in checked studies unresolved V genes cover under half, and the rest lacks a known reason. The V and J calls and the clone size are those of that table, but D and trimming were determined from the DNA. This sample comprises 120,000 or so clones, roughly 88% of them detected only once. The ten largest make up about 4.5% of the sample.

Input material: peripheral blood. This receptor was taken from a man in his forties or fifties with acute or convalescent COVID-19. The rearranged segments are TRBV9 and TRBJ2-5; TRBD2 is a weak D gene call, 7 bases matching. The nucleotides are TGTGCCAGCAGCCGGGGAGGGGGATCGGAGACCCAGTACTTC. Its protein product is CASSRGGGSETQYF.